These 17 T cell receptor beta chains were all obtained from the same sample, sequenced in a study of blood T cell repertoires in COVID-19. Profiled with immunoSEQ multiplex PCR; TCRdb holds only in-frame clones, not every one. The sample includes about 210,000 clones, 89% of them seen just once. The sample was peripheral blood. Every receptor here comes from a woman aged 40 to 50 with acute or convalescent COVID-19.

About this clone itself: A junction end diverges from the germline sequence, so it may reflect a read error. In nucleotides, the CDR3 is TGCGCCCGCAGCTTGGGGGGGGGCAATCAGCCCCAGCATTTT. It encodes CARSLGGGNQPQHF. This chain connects TRBV5-1 to TRBJ1-5, with D possibly TRBD1 on 5 matching bases. Germline V gene data show CDR1 as SGHRS and CDR2 as YFSETQ. The CDR3 totals 14 residues.

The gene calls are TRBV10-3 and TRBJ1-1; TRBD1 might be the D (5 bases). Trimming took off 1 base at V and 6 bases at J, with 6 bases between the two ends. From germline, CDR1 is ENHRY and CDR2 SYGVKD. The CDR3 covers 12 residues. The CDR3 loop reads CAISEYRSEAFF. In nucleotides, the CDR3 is TGTGCCATCAGTGAGTACAGGTCTGAAGCTTTCTTT.

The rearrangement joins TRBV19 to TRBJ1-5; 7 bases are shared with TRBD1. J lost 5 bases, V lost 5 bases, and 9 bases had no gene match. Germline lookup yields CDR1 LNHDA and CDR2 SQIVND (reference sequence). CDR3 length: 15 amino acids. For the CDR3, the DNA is TGTGCCAGTAGTCCCGGGGACAGAAACTATCAGCCCCAGCATTTT. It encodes CASSPGDRNYQPQHF.

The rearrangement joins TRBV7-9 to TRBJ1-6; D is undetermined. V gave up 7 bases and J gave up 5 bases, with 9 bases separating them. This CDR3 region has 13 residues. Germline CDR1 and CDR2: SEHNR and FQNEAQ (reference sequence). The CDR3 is CASTTLDNSPLHF. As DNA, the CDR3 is TGTGCCAGCACCACACTTGATAATTCACCCCTCCACTTT. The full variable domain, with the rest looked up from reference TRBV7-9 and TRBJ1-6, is DTGVSQNPRHKITKRGQNVTFRCDPISEHNRLYWYRQTLGQGPEFLTYFQNEAQLEKSRLLSDRFSAERPKGSFSTLEIQRTEQGDSAMYLCASTTLDNSPLHFGNGTRLTVT.

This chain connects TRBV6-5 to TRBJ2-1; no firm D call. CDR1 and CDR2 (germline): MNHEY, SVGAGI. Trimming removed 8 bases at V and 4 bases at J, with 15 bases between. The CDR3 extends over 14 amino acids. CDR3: CASHPLPEYNEQFF. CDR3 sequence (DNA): TGTGCCAGCCACCCGTTGCCGGAGTACAATGAGCAGTTCTTC.

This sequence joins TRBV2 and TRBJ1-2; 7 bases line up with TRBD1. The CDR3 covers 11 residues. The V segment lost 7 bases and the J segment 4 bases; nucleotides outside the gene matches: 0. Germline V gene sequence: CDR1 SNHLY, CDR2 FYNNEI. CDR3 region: CASNRGYGYTF. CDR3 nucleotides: TGTGCCAGCAACAGGGGCTATGGCTACACCTTC.

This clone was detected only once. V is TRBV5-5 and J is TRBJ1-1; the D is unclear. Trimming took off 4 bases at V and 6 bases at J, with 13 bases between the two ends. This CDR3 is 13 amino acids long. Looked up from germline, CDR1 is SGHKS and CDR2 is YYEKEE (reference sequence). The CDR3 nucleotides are TGTGCCAGCAGCGTACTCCAGGCCCCTGAAGCTTTCTTT. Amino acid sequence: CASSVLQAPEAFF.

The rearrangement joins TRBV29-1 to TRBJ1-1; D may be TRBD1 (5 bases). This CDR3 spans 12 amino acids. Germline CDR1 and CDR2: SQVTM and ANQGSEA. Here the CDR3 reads CTARGGYTEAFF. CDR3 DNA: TGCACCGCCCGGGGGGGGTACACTGAAGCTTTCTTT.

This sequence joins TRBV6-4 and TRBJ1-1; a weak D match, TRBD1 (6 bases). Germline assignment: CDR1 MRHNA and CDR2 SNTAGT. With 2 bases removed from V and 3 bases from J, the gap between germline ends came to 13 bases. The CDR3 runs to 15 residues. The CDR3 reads CASSDEEGGHTEAFF. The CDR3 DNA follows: TGTGCCAGCAGTGACGAGGAAGGGGGACACACTGAAGCTTTCTTT.

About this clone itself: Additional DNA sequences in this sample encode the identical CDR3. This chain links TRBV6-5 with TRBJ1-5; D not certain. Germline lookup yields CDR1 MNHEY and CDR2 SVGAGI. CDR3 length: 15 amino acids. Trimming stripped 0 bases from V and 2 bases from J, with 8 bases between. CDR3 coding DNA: TGTGCCAGCAGTTACTCGAGTCGCGGCAATCAGCCCCAGCATTTT. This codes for CASSYSSRGNQPQHF.

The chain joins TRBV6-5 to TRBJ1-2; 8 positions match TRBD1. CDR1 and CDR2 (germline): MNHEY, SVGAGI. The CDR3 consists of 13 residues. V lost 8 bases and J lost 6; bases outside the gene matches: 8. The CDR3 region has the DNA TGTGCCAGCGAAATTCGGACAGGGAATGGCTACACCTTC. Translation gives CASEIRTGNGYTF.

CDR3 bases: TGTGCCAGCAGCCAGAACAGGGGGCAGGGTTCACCCCTCCACTTT. Encoded protein: CASSQNRGQGSPLHF. This chain links TRBV3-1 (or the pseudogene TRBV3-2) with TRBJ1-6, with 9 bases that match TRBD1. CDR3 length equals 15 residues. The J segment lost 9 bases and the V segment lost 3 bases, leaving 6 bases of the junction unmatched. CDR1 and CDR2 from the germline V gene are LGHDT and YNNKEL (reference sequence).

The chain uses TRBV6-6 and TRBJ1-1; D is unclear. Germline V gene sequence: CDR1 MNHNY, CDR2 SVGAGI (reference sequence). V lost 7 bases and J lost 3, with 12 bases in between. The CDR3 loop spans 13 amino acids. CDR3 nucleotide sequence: TGTGCCAGCACCCAAAGGGAGGACACTGAAGCTTTCTTT. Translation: CASTQREDTEAFF.

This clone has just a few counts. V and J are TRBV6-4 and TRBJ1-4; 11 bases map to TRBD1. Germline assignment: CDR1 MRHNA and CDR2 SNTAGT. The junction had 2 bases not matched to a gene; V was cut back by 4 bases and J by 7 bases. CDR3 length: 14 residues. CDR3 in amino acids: CASSVGTGGEKLFF. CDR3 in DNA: TGTGCCAGCAGTGTGGGGACAGGGGGTGAAAAACTGTTTTTT.

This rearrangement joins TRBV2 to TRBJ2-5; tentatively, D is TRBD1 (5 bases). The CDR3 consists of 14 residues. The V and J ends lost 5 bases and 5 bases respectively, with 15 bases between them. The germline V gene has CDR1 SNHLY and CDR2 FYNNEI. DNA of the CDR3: TGTGCCAGCAGTCCGTTTCAGGGTATCGAGACCCAGTACTTC. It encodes CASSPFQGIETQYF.

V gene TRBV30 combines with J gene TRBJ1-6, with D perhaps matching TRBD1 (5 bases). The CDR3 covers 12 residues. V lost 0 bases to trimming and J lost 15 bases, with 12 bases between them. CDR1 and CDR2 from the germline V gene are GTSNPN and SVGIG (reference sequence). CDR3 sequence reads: CAWSVSGLILHF. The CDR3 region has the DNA TGTGCCTGGAGTGTATCAGGGCTAATCCTCCACTTT.

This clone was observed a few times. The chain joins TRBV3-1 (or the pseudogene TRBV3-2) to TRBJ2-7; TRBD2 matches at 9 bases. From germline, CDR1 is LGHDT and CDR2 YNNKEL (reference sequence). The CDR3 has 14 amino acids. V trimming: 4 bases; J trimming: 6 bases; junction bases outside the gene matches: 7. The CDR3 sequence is CASSPREAGGEQYV. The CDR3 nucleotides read TGTGCCAGCAGCCCCAGGGAAGCGGGGGGCGAGCAGTACGTC.